This T cell receptor beta chain was observed in a study of cytomegalovirus exposure and HLA in healthy donors. Study-wide points: For TCR beta chains, V- and J-gene trimming was later linked to a missense DCLRE1C variant.

The V gene end was trimmed by 6 bases and the J gene end by 7 bases; junction bases not matched to a gene: 3. CDR3 length equals 13 residues. CDR1 and CDR2 (germline): MNHEY, SVGAGI. It was with 60 Vbeta and 13 Jbeta primers that the PCR ran. This table comes from immunoSEQ multiplex PCR, and its TCRdb copy is limited to in-frame clones, with some not included. The sample consists of some 78,000 clones, 72% of them appearing once. This clone was observed once. Antigen: not known. The source material was PBMCs. This TCR derives from a woman aged 40 to 49 in good health and CMV-seropositive. The chain recombines TRBV6-5 with TRBJ1-4; 9 bases are shared with TRBD1. CDR3 nucleotides: TGTGCCAGCAGGATACAGGGGGCTGAAAAACTGTTTTTT. Protein product: CASRIQGAEKLFF.